There are many counts of the clone carrying this T cell receptor beta chain. Its antigen is not known. This sample stems from a study of early T cells in non-severe SARS-CoV-2 infection. Overall study findings and caveats: Matching against VDJdb likely underestimated virus-specific expansions, favoring anti-spike CD8.

Germline V gives CDR1 SGHRS, CDR2 YFSETQ. This CDR3 contains 15 residues. Trimming pared 4 bases from V and 6 bases from J, leaving 20 bases between. Individual cDNA molecules were tagged with unique molecular identifiers, the study reported. TCRdb independently ran MiXCR on the 5' RACE reads; one entry per CDR3 protein. Of 110,000 or so distinct CDR3 sequences listed, about 12% are singletons. The chain combines TRBV5-1 with TRBJ2-7; D could derive from TRBD1 or TRBD2 (6 bases each). The sequence was collected from an adult who was a healthcare worker with PCR-confirmed SARS-CoV-2 infection or an uninfected control (not recorded which). Sequenced sample: whole blood. CDR3 coding DNA: TGCGCCAGCAGCACATCAGGGGAGGTGTTCGGCGAGCAGTACTTC. Protein: CASSTSGEVFGEQYF.